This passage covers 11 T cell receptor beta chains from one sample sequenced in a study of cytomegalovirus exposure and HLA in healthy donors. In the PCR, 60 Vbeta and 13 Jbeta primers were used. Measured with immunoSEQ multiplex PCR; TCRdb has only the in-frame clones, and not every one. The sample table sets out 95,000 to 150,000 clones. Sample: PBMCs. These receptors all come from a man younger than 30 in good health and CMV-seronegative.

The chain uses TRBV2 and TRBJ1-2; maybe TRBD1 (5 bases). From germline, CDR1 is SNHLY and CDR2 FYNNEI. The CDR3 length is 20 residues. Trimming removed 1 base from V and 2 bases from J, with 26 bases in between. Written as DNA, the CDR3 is TGTGCCAGCAGTGAAGTGCACCACCCAACAGGACGTACGATCAACTATGGCTACACCTTC. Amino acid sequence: CASSEVHHPTGRTINYGYTF. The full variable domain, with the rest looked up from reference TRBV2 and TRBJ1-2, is EPEVTQTPSHQVTQMGQEVILRCVPISNHLYFYWYRQILGQKVEFLVSFYNNEISEKSEIFDDQFSVERPDGSNFTLKIRSTKLEDSAMYFCASSEVHHPTGRTINYGYTFGSGTRLTVV.

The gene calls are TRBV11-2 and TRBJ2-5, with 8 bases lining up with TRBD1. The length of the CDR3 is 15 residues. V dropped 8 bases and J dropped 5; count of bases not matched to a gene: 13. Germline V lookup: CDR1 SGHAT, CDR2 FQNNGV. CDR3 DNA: TGTGCCAGCCAGTTTTGGACAGGGCTCTCGGAGACCCAGTACTTC. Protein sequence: CASQFWTGLSETQYF.

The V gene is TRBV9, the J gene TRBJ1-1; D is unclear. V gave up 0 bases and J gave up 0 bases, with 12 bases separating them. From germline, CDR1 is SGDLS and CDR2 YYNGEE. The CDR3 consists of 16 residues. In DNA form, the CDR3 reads TGTGCCAGCAGCGTAGCTGACGGAGGTATGAACACTGAAGCTTTCTTT. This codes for CASSVADGGMNTEAFF.

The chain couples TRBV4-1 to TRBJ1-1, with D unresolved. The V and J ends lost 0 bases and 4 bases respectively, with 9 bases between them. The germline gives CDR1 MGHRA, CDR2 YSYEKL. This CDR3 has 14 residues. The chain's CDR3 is CASSQDHGVTEAFF. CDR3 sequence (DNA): TGCGCCAGCAGCCAAGATCACGGGGTCACTGAAGCTTTCTTT.

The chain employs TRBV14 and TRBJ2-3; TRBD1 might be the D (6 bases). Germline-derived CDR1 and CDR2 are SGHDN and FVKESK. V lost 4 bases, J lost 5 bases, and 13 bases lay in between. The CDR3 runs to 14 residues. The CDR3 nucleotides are TGTGCCAGCAGCCCATGGGGCAGGGGAGATACGCAGTATTTT. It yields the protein CASSPWGRGDTQYF.

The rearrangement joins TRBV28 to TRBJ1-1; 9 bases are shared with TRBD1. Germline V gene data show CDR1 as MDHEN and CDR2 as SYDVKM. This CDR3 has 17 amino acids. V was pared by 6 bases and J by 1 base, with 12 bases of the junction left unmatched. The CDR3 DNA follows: TGTGCCAGCAGCTCTCCCGGGACAGGGTTGAGGAACACTGAAGCTTTCTTT. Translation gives CASSSPGTGLRNTEAFF. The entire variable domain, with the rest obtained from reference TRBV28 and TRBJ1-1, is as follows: DVKVTQSSRYLVKRTGEKVFLECVQDMDHENMFWYRQDPGLGLRLIYFSYDVKMKEKGDIPEGYSVSREKKERFSLILESASTNQTSMYLCASSSPGTGLRNTEAFFGQGTRLTVV.

The CDR3 coding sequence is TGTGCCAGTAGTATGTCAGGGGGGTCCTATAATTCACCCCTCCACTTT. This translates into CASSMSGGSYNSPLHF. V and J are TRBV19 and TRBJ1-6, with 7 bases matching TRBD1. The V and J ends lost 3 bases and 1 base, in that order; junction bases with no gene match: 3. Germline V gene lookup returns CDR1 LNHDA and CDR2 SQIVND (reference sequence). The CDR3 is made up of 16 amino acids. Based on the CDR3 plus reference TRBV19 and TRBJ1-6, the full variable domain is DGGITQSPKYLFRKEGQNVTLSCEQNLNHDAMYWYRQDPGQGLRLIYYSQIVNDFQKGDIAEGYSVSREKKESFPLTVTSAQKNPTAFYLCASSMSGGSYNSPLHFGNGTRLTVT.

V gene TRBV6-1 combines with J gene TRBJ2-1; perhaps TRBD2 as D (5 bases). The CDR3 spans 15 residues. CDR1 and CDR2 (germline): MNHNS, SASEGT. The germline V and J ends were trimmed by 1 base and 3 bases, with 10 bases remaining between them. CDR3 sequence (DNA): TGTGCCAGCAGTGAAGGCGGAGGAAGCTACAATGAGCAGTTCTTC. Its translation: CASSEGGGSYNEQFF.

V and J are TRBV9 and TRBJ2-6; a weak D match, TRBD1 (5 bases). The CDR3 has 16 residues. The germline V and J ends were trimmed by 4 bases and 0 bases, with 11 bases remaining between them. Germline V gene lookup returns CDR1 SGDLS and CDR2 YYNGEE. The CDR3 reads CASSQPQDSGANVLTF. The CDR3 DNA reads TGTGCCAGCAGCCAACCACAGGACTCTGGGGCCAACGTCCTGACTTTC.

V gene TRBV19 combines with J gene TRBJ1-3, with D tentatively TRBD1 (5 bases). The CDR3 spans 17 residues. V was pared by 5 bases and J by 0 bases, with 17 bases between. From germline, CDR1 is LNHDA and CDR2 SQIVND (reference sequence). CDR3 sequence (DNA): TGTGCCAGTAGTCCATCAGCCGGGGGACCCTCTGGAAACACCATATATTTT. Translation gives CASSPSAGGPSGNTIYF.

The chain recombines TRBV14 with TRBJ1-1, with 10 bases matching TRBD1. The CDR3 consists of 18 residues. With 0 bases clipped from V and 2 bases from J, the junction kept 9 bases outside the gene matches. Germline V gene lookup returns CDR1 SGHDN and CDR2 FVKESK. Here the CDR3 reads CASSQDLIGTGANTEAFF. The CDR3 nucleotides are TGTGCCAGCAGCCAAGACCTTATTGGGACAGGGGCAAACACTGAAGCTTTCTTT.